The entry that follows covers one T cell receptor beta chain sequence. Its antigen remains unknown. The entry originates in a study of T-cell memory formation after mild COVID-19. One entry per CDR3 protein, called by TCRdb with MiXCR from the 5' RACE reads. This sample has 350,000 to 500,000 distinct CDR3 sequences, with less than 25% found just once. General study points: There were some responding clones in pre-infection memory, which suggested that cross-reactive memory had joined.

The clonotype originates from an adult woman who had mild COVID-19 (a few samples of this study predate the infection). Cell type and time point are not known. Sequencing was performed on PBMCs or a T cell subset sorted from them (not recorded which).

CDR3 in amino acids: CASSPRGGDFLYF. Written as DNA, the CDR3 is TGTGCCAGCAGCCCGAGGGGGGGGGACTTTCTGTACTTC. V usage is TRBV7-9 and J usage is TRBJ2-7, with D tentatively TRBD2 (7 bases). Germline CDR1 and CDR2: SEHNR and FQNEAQ (reference sequence). V shed 5 bases and J shed 12 bases, with 20 bases lying between them. This CDR3 spans 13 amino acids.